Listed below are T cell receptor beta chains from one sample, sequenced in a study of Ad26.COV2.S vaccination and SARS-CoV-2 variants. This table comes from immunoSEQ multiplex PCR, and its TCRdb copy is limited to in-frame clones, with some not included. The repertoire consists of some 390,000 clones, with approximately 91% occurring once and the leading ten covering about 3.6%. The sample was peripheral blood, taken in a trial of Ad26.COV2.S vaccine versus placebo. The origin of the receptors is a person aged 18 to 65 who received the Ad26.COV2.S COVID-19 vaccine or a placebo. CDR3s include the opening cysteine and the closing phenylalanine or tryptophan. The order of the fields is clone size, V gene, J gene, D gene, CDR3 DNA, CDR3 protein. A D gene is named only where the DNA matches it firmly. The size of a clone is reported for some rows only, either as once, few or many, or as a class for expanded clones.

.	TRBV5-6	TRBJ1-2	.	TGTGCCAGCAGCTTGGCTGGGGACGACTATGGCTACACCTTC	CASSLAGDDYGYTF
.	TRBV12-3/TRBV12-4	TRBJ2-7	.	TGTGCCAGCAGTCACAGGGGACTCTACGAGCAGTACTTC	CASSHRGLYEQYF
.	TRBV5-5	TRBJ2-1	TRBD2	TGTGCCAGCAGCTTCGGGCTAGCGGGGGGCCCCCCACCCTACAATGAGCAGTTCTTC	CASSFGLAGGPPPYNEQFF
.	TRBV27	TRBJ1-2	.	TGTGCCAGCAGTCTCGCGGCACCAGGGGCCAACTATGGCTACACCTTC	CASSLAAPGANYGYTF
.	TRBV14	TRBJ2-1	TRBD2	TGTGCCAGCAGCCAGGTGGTTACAGGACCGACTAGCAACAATGAGCAGTTCTTC	CASSQVVTGPTSNNEQFF
.	TRBV11-3	TRBJ2-1	.	TGTGCCAGCAGCCGGACAATCGGTGAGCAGTTCTTC	CASSRTIGEQFF
.	TRBV6-2/TRBV6-3	TRBJ2-3	TRBD2	TGTGCCAGCAGTTACCCGGCTAGCGGGGGGCTAAGCACAGATACGCAGTATTTT	CASSYPASGGLSTDTQYF
.	TRBV3-1/TRBV3-2	TRBJ1-4	.	TGTGCCAGCAGCCACGGCCGGGGGGTGGCTAATGAAAAACTGTTTTTT	CASSHGRGVANEKLFF
once	TRBV19	TRBJ2-1	.	TGTGCCAGTAGTATTCTCCGACCGGGAACACGCAATGAGCAGTTCTTC	CASSILRPGTRNEQFF
.	TRBV4-1	TRBJ2-3	.	TGCGCCAGCAGCCAAGTCGTGGCGGCTAGCACAGATACGCAGTATTTT	CASSQVVAASTDTQYF
.	TRBV14	TRBJ2-3	TRBD2	TGTGCCAGCAGCCTTCTAGCGGGGGTTTACACAGATACGCAGTATTTT	CASSLLAGVYTDTQYF
.	TRBV4-3	TRBJ1-5	TRBD1	TGCGCCAGCAGCCGGGACAGGGACCAGCCCCAGCATTTT	CASSRDRDQPQHF
.	TRBV29-1	TRBJ1-1	TRBD1	TGCAGCGTACGACAGGGACTAGCCACTGAAGCTTTCTTT	CSVRQGLATEAFF
.	TRBV6-1	TRBJ2-2	.	TGTGCCAGCAGTGAAAGGGGGACGTTCAACGGGGAGCTGTTTTTT	CASSERGTFNGELFF
.	TRBV7-9	TRBJ1-6	TRBD1	TGTGCCAGCAGCTTAGGCGGGACAGGGTGGTCCTATAATTCACCCCTCCACTTT	CASSLGGTGWSYNSPLHF
.	TRBV3-1/TRBV3-2	TRBJ1-1	.	TGTGCCAGCAGTCAGAACATGAACACTGAAGCTTTCTTT	CASSQNMNTEAFF
.	TRBV4-1	TRBJ1-2	.	TGCGCCAGCAGCCCAACGCGCGGCCAGGGGATCTATGGCTACACCTTC	CASSPTRGQGIYGYTF
.	TRBV6-5	TRBJ1-2	TRBD1	TGTGCCAGCAGCGGAAGGGGGCAGTCCTATGGCTACACCTTC	CASSGRGQSYGYTF
.	TRBV5-1	TRBJ1-4	.	TGCGCCAGCAGCGGAGGGGCTGCCAATGACGGCGCTGAAAAACTGTTTTTT	CASSGGAANDGAEKLFF
.	TRBV28	TRBJ1-5	.	TGTGCCAGCTTTGTTCTAGGGGGCAATCAGCCCCAGCATTTT	CASFVLGGNQPQHF
.	TRBV2	TRBJ1-5	.	TGTGCCAGCAGTGTCAGGCGGGGAGTTCAGCCCCAGCATTTT	CASSVRRGVQPQHF
.	TRBV10-3	TRBJ2-3	TRBD2	TGTGCCACCCGGGCTAGCGGAAGCACAGATACGCAGTATTTT	CATRASGSTDTQYF
.	TRBV10-1	TRBJ2-7	.	TGCGCCAGCAGTGACGGGACGGGTTCCTACGAGCAGTACTTC	CASSDGTGSYEQYF
once	TRBV4-2	TRBJ1-1	TRBD1	TGTGCCAGCAGCCAAGAAAGGGGACAGCGAGCTTTCTTT	CASSQERGQRAFF